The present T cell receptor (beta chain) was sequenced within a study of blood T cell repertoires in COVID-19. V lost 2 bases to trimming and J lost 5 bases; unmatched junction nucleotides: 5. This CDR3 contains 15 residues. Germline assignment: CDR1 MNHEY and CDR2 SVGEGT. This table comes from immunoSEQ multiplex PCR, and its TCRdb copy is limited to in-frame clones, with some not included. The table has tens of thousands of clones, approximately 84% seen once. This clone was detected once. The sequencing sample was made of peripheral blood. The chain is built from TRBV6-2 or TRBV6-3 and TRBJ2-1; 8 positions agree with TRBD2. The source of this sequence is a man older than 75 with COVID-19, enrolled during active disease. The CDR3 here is CASSYPGGPDNEQFF. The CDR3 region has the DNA TGTGCCAGCAGTTACCCGGGGGGGCCCGACAATGAGCAGTTCTTC.